This paragraph reports one T cell receptor (beta chain). This CDR3 has 14 amino acids. Germline V gene data show CDR1 as SNHLY and CDR2 as FYNNEI. Trimming cost V 7 bases and J 4 bases, with 16 bases left between them. This entry is derived from a study of blood T cell repertoires in COVID-19. Turning to the study itself: COVID-19 samples from acute and convalescent phases originated in the United States, Italy and Spain. T cells, B-cell-depleted T cells, or PBMCs supplied cDNA or gDNA.

Seattle patients were enrolled while actively infected and followed longitudinally. Profiled with immunoSEQ multiplex PCR; TCRdb holds only in-frame clones, not every one. Among hundreds of thousands of clones, 89% were seen once, and the ten largest hold 0.7% to 1%. The receptor was isolated from a man between 18 and 35 years old with COVID-19, enrolled during active disease. V and J are TRBV2 and TRBJ1-1; D perhaps matches TRBD1 (6 bases). Sequencing was performed on peripheral blood. The CDR3 sequence: CASMGAGGGTEAFF. Written as DNA, the CDR3 is TGTGCCAGCATGGGGGCGGGCGGGGGCACTGAAGCTTTCTTT.